These 22 T cell receptor beta chains came from one sample sequenced in a study of OX40 agonist ivuxolimab in advanced cancers. The table came from immunoSEQ multiplex PCR; TCRdb's copy has only in-frame clones and leaves some out. Of 13,000 or so clones listed, over 60% are singletons. Sequenced material: CD4+ or CD8+ T cells sorted from blood, taken in a trial of the OX40 agonist ivuxolimab. These receptors were obtained from an adult with an advanced solid tumor such as melanoma, head and neck, liver or kidney cancer.

V and J are TRBV2 and TRBJ2-1, with D uncertain. Trimming cost V 3 bases and J 0 bases, with 12 bases left between them. The CDR3 covers 16 residues. Per the germline V gene, CDR1 is SNHLY and CDR2 is FYNNEI. The CDR3 DNA follows: TGTGCCAGCAGTGAGAGTCGGAGAATCTCCTACAATGAGCAGTTCTTC. Its protein product is CASSESRRISYNEQFF.

The rearrangement joins TRBV5-1 to TRBJ2-7; 7 positions match TRBD1. There are 15 residues in the CDR3. Trimming removed 2 bases from V and 6 bases from J; junction bases left unmatched: 11. Germline loops: CDR1 SGHRS, CDR2 YFSETQ. CDR3 residues: CASSFSGTAAGEQYF. The CDR3 DNA sequence: TGCGCCAGCAGCTTCTCCGGGACAGCGGCGGGCGAGCAGTACTTC. The full variable domain, completed using reference TRBV5-1 and TRBJ2-7, is KAGVTQTPRYLIKTRGQQVTLSCSPISGHRSVSWYQQTPGQGLQFLFEYFSETQRNKGNFPGRFSGRQFSNSRSEMNVSTLELGDSALYLCASSFSGTAAGEQYFGPGTRLTVT.

The chain couples TRBV2 to TRBJ2-7; a possible D gene is TRBD1 (5 bases). The CDR3 totals 13 residues. Trimming shortened V by 3 bases and J by 7 bases, and 13 bases separated the two germline ends. CDR1 is SNHLY and CDR2 is FYNNEI in the germline V gene. In DNA, the CDR3 is TGTGCCAGCAGTGAGGTTGGGGCTGGGGAGCAGTACTTC. This gives the protein CASSEVGAGEQYF. Full variable domain (remainder filled in from reference TRBV2 and TRBJ2-7): EPEVTQTPSHQVTQMGQEVILRCVPISNHLYFYWYRQILGQKVEFLVSFYNNEISEKSEIFDDQFSVERPDGSNFTLKIRSTKLEDSAMYFCASSEVGAGEQYFGPGTRLTVT.

This chain connects TRBV21-1 to TRBJ2-7. TRBV21-1 has pseudogene status. The CDR3 covers 17 residues. The CDR3 spells CASSKLPCRDLGYEQYF. The CDR3 DNA reads as TGTGCCAGCAGCAAACTCCCGTGCCGGGACCTGGGGTACGAGCAGTACTTC.

The rearrangement joins TRBV25-1 to TRBJ2-3, with 10 bases lining up with TRBD2. Germline V CDR1 and CDR2: MGHDK, SYGVNS. J was trimmed by 5 bases and V by 8 bases; bases with no gene match: 4. The CDR3 spans 13 residues. The CDR3 DNA reads TGTGCCAGCGGAGCGGGAGGGGGAGATACGCAGTATTTT. Translating gives CASGAGGGDTQYF.

This clone is medium-sized (0.01 to 0.1%) in the sample. This chain joins TRBV27 and TRBJ1-1, with 7 bases that match TRBD1. The germline V gene has CDR1 MNHEY and CDR2 SMNVEV (reference sequence). This CDR3 contains 13 residues. Unmatched junction bases numbered 3, after V lost 7 bases and J lost 1 base. The CDR3: CASTRDRNTEAFF. CDR3 nucleotides: TGTGCCAGCACGAGGGACAGGAACACTGAAGCTTTCTTT.

Notes on this clone: Given a much more abundant clone one base away, this may be a read error. The same CDR3 arises from other DNA sequences in this sample as well. The chain is built from TRBV15 and TRBJ2-7; D is uncertain. The V gene's germline CDR1 is LNHNV and CDR2 YYDKDF (reference sequence). The CDR3 runs to 14 residues. The V end was cut by 0 bases, the J end by 3 bases, with 9 bases between. In DNA, the CDR3 is TGTGCCACCAGCAGAGATCTGGGAATCTACGAGCAGTACTTC. Amino acid sequence: CATSRDLGIYEQYF.

The table lists this clone with a count of one. The V call is TRBV6-1, the J call TRBJ2-3; a possible D gene is TRBD2 (6 bases). The germline gives CDR1 MNHNS, CDR2 SASEGT. The ends were cut back, 2 bases at V and 6 bases at J, with 9 bases in the middle. The CDR3 loop spans 13 amino acids. This CDR3 reads CASSETGVDTQYF. For the CDR3, the DNA is TGTGCCAGCAGTGAAACGGGAGTCGATACGCAGTATTTT.

The rearrangement uses TRBV7-6 and TRBJ2-7; D is uncertain. Germline V CDR1 and CDR2: SGHVS, FNYEAQ. Trimming removed 1 base from V and 3 bases from J, with 7 bases in between. This CDR3 is built from 13 residues. The CDR3 DNA is TGTGCCAGCAGCTTAGGAGTAAACTACGAGCAGTACTTC. This codes for CASSLGVNYEQYF.

The chain is built from TRBV6-5 and TRBJ2-5, with 9 bases lining up with TRBD2. Germline V gene data show CDR1 as MNHEY and CDR2 as SVGAGI. The CDR3 spans 15 residues. Trimming took 8 bases from V and 5 from J; bases not matched to a gene: 12. The CDR3 loop reads CASSGSGRLGETQYF. Written as DNA, the CDR3 is TGTGCCAGCTCGGGTAGCGGGAGATTGGGGGAGACCCAGTACTTC.

The rearrangement uses TRBV9 and TRBJ1-2; the match to TRBD1 covers 9 bases. Looked up from germline, CDR1 is SGDLS and CDR2 is YYNGEE. The J segment lost 6 bases and the V segment lost 4 bases, leaving 10 bases of the junction unmatched. The CDR3 has 15 residues. The CDR3 spells CASSTPGQGINGYTF. DNA of the CDR3: TGTGCCAGCAGCACGCCGGGACAGGGTATTAATGGCTACACCTTC. Supplemented by reference TRBV9 and TRBJ1-2, the full variable domain reads DSGVTQTPKHLITATGQRVTLRCSPRSGDLSVYWYQQSLDQGLQFLIQYYNGEERAKGNILERFSAQQFPDLHSELNLSSLELGDSALYFCASSTPGQGINGYTFGSGTRLTVV.

This chain connects TRBV9 to TRBJ2-2; no clear D gene. The germline V gene encodes CDR1 SGDLS and CDR2 YYNGEE. Trimming cost V 4 bases and J 3 bases, with 10 bases left between them. The CDR3 runs to 14 residues. The CDR3 bases are TGTGCCAGCAGCCCCGGTTCGTACACCGGGGAGCTGTTTTTT. Amino acid sequence: CASSPGSYTGELFF. The full variable domain, rest sourced from reference TRBV9 and TRBJ2-2, is DSGVTQTPKHLITATGQRVTLRCSPRSGDLSVYWYQQSLDQGLQFLIQYYNGEERAKGNILERFSAQQFPDLHSELNLSSLELGDSALYFCASSPGSYTGELFFGEGSRLTVL.

The J gene is TRBJ2-1, the V gene TRBV19; TRBD1 matches 8 bases. This CDR3 has 13 residues. In germline, CDR1 is LNHDA, CDR2 SQIVND (reference sequence). V dropped 5 bases and J dropped 10; count of bases not matched to a gene: 7. The CDR3 DNA reads as TGTGCCAGTAGTTTTCAGGGGGCGCGGGAGCAGTTCTTC. It is translated as CASSFQGAREQFF.

In its sample, this clone was seen a few times. The rearrangement links TRBV27 to TRBJ1-1; D perhaps matches TRBD1 (6 bases). The germline gives CDR1 MNHEY, CDR2 SMNVEV (reference sequence). The CDR3 totals 14 residues. V lost 9 bases and J 5 bases, leaving 19 bases between the germline ends. This CDR3 is CASRIFRGMTEAFF. CDR3 sequence (DNA): TGTGCCAGTCGTATATTCAGGGGAATGACTGAAGCTTTCTTT.

By sample fraction, this clone is large. V is TRBV30 and J is TRBJ2-7; 9 positions agree with TRBD1. The CDR3 is 16 residues long. The V gene end was trimmed by 3 bases and the J gene end by 0 bases; junction bases not matched to a gene: 9. Germline V gene lookup returns CDR1 GTSNPN and CDR2 SVGIG (reference sequence). Here the CDR3 reads CAWSGAGQGSSYEQYF. CDR3 DNA sequence: TGTGCCTGGAGCGGAGCCGGACAGGGGAGCTCCTACGAGCAGTACTTC.

This chain joins TRBV30 and TRBJ2-1; 8 bases fit TRBD2. This CDR3 region has 13 residues. Germline loops: CDR1 GTSNPN, CDR2 SVGIG (reference sequence). With 5 bases clipped from V and 6 bases from J, the junction kept 6 bases outside the gene matches. As DNA, the CDR3 is TGTGCCTGGGGGAGCGGGAGCTCCAATGAGCAGTTCTTC. Amino acid sequence: CAWGSGSSNEQFF.

The chain recombines TRBV27 with TRBJ2-7; D may be TRBD1 (6 bases). Germline V gene lookup returns CDR1 MNHEY and CDR2 SMNVEV (reference sequence). Trimming pared 2 bases from V and 0 bases from J, leaving 14 bases between. CDR3 length: 16 residues. The CDR3 DNA sequence: TGTGCCAGCAGTTTAAGGGCACAGGGTCTCTCCTACGAGCAGTACTTC. Amino acids: CASSLRAQGLSYEQYF.

The chain couples TRBV10-3 to TRBJ1-2; D may be TRBD1 (5 bases). Per the germline V gene, CDR1 is ENHRY and CDR2 is SYGVKD. The CDR3 is made up of 13 amino acids. V lost 7 bases and J lost 2, with 11 bases in between. The CDR3 protein is CAINGGLNYGYTF. In DNA, the CDR3 is TGTGCCATCAATGGGGGATTAAACTATGGCTACACCTTC.

V gene TRBV5-8 combines with J gene TRBJ2-7; D might be TRBD1 (5 bases). This CDR3 region has 15 residues. With 0 bases removed from V and 12 bases from J, the gap between germline ends came to 22 bases. CDR1 and CDR2 (germline): SGHTS, YDEGEE. CDR3 region: CASSLAQQEYEVLYF. The CDR3 DNA is TGTGCCAGCAGCTTGGCCCAACAGGAATACGAGGTACTGTACTTC.

The rearrangement links TRBV27 to TRBJ1-2, with D tentatively TRBD1 (6 bases). Germline CDR1 MNHEY, CDR2 SMNVEV (reference sequence). This CDR3 is built from 15 residues. Between the trimmed V and J ends, which lost 5 bases and 3 bases, there was a span of 16 bases. CDR3 region: CASSDNRAWDYGYTF. The CDR3 nucleotides are TGTGCCAGCAGTGACAACAGGGCGTGGGACTATGGCTACACCTTC.

The gene calls are TRBV4-2 and TRBJ2-7; 15 nucleotides match TRBD2. CDR3 length equals 17 residues. Germline V gene data show CDR1 as LGHNA and CDR2 as YNFKEQ. V was pared by 3 bases and J by 5 bases, with 8 bases of the junction left unmatched. CDR3 bases: TGTGCCAGCAGCCAGGGGACCGGGACTAGCGGGAGGAACGAGCAGTACTTC. It is translated as CASSQGTGTSGRNEQYF.

In this sample, this clone turned up once. This rearrangement joins TRBV2 to TRBJ2-1, with 10 bases identical to TRBD1. This CDR3 has 15 amino acids. Germline V gene data show CDR1 as SNHLY and CDR2 as FYNNEI. V trimming: 6 bases; J trimming: 5 bases; junction bases outside the gene matches: 7. The CDR3, as DNA: TGTGCCAGCAGGAATACCGGGACAGGGGACAATGAGCAGTTCTTC. Amino acid sequence: CASRNTGTGDNEQFF.